The rows below give T cell receptor beta chains drawn from one sample of a study of CD8+CD57+ T cells in acquired aplastic anemia. MiXCR was run by TCRdb on the reads, yielding one entry per CDR3 protein. The profile shows around 190,000 distinct CDR3 sequences, approximately 48% of them singletons. The source material was sorted CD4+, CD8+, or CD8+CD57+ T cells (not recorded which) from PBMCs. The receptors originated from a human donor with aplastic anemia. Both conserved end residues are part of each CDR3. The D gene is left open where the match is weak. Expanded clones are given a class, and other clones once, few, many or no size at all.

j_call clone_size d_call v_call cdr3_nt cdr3_aa
TRBJ2-7 - - TRBV2 TGTGCCACCCGCCCACAGGGAGTGTACGAGCAGTACTTC CATRPQGVYEQYF
TRBJ2-1 - - TRBV2 TGTGCCAGCAGTGAATATCGGGACAATGAGCAGTTCTTC CASSEYRDNEQFF
TRBJ2-7 - - TRBV6-4 TGTGCCAGCAGAGACGAGCAGTACTTC CASRDEQYF
TRBJ1-2 - - TRBV7-9 TGTGCCAGTGGGGGGTACGGCTACACCTTC CASGGYGYTF
TRBJ1-1 - - TRBV7-3 TGTGCCAGCAGCTTAAACGAGATCACTGAAGCTTTCTTT CASSLNEITEAFF
TRBJ1-1 - TRBD1 TRBV20-1 TGCAGTGCTAGAGCCCAGGGACAGGGGAACACTGAAGCTTTCTTT CSARAQGQGNTEAFF
TRBJ2-5 - - TRBV7-3 TGTGCCAGCAGCTTACTTGAGTACTTC CASSLLEYF
TRBJ1-4 - - TRBV9 TGTGCCAGCAGCGTAGCGAAGGGAACAGAACTGTTTTTT CASSVAKGTELFF
TRBJ2-6 - - TRBV28 TGTGCCAGCAGATCGGGGTCCTCTGGGGCCAACGTCCTGACTTTC CASRSGSSGANVLTF
TRBJ1-2 once - TRBV24-1 TGTGCCACCGGTTCACCCACCTATGGCTACACCTTC CATGSPTYGYTF
TRBJ1-5 - - TRBV7-2 TGTGCCAGCAGCCCCCATCTGAATCAGCCCCAGCATTTT CASSPHLNQPQHF
TRBJ1-2 - - TRBV12-3/TRBV12-4 TGTGCCAGCAGGCTAGACAGCGGGGGGACCAACTATGGCTACACCTTC CASRLDSGGTNYGYTF
TRBJ1-5 many TRBD1 TRBV2 TGTGCCAGCAGTGGAGGGGGCGAGCAGCCCCAGCATTTT CASSGGGEQPQHF
TRBJ1-1 - TRBD1 TRBV7-2 TGTGCCAGCAGCTACAGGGGCACTGAAGCTTTCTTT CASSYRGTEAFF
TRBJ1-2 few - TRBV2 TGTGCCAGCACCCCAGCGAACTATGGCTACACCTTC CASTPANYGYTF
TRBJ2-5 - TRBD1 TRBV10-3 TGTGCCATCAAGACAGGGGGGGGCTCCGAGACCCAGTACTTC CAIKTGGGSETQYF
TRBJ2-7 - - TRBV24-1 TGTGCCACCAGGCAGGGCGCCGAGCAGTACTTC CATRQGAEQYF
TRBJ2-2 many TRBD1 TRBV6-1 TGTGCCAGCAGTGCGACAGGGCGAGGCACCGGGGAGCTGTTTTTT CASSATGRGTGELFF
TRBJ2-2 many - TRBV5-1 TGCGCCAGCAGCTTCTCGAAGCCCTCCGGGGAGCTGTTTTTT CASSFSKPSGELFF
TRBJ1-5 few - TRBV12-5 TGTGCTAGTGGTTTGGGGCAGGGGCCCCAGCATTTT CASGLGQGPQHF
TRBJ2-3 - - TRBV5-1 TGCGCCAGCAGTGAATCGGGGGGCCGGACAGATACGCGGTATTTT CASSESGGRTDTRYF
TRBJ2-1 - - TRBV11-1 TGTGCCAGCAGCTTAGCGGGGAGCCATGAGCAGTTCTTC CASSLAGSHEQFF
TRBJ2-7 many TRBD2 TRBV9 TGTGCCAGCAGCGTGAATCCCGGGACTAGCAAAGAGCAGTACTTC CASSVNPGTSKEQYF
TRBJ1-6 - TRBD1 TRBV5-1 TGCGCCAGCAGCTTCCCGGGACAGGGTAATTCACCCCTCCACTTT CASSFPGQGNSPLHF
TRBJ2-4 few - TRBV25-1 TGTGCCAGCAGCTTAGGGCCGGGAACGGGCTTAGCCAAAAACATTCAGTACTTC CASSLGPGTGLAKNIQYF
TRBJ2-7 many - TRBV12-3/TRBV12-4 TGTGCCAGCAGAAGGGGGGACCACGAGCAGTACTTC CASRRGDHEQYF
TRBJ1-1 few - TRBV29-1 TGCAGCGTCAAGACAGCGTTGAACACTGAAGCTTTCTTT CSVKTALNTEAFF
TRBJ2-3 many - TRBV20-1 TGCAGTGCTAGAGATGGTAGGAGTGGTGCAGATACGCAGTATTTT CSARDGRSGADTQYF
TRBJ2-7 many TRBD1 TRBV7-8 TGTGCCAGCAGATTCCACCGGGACAGGACCTACGAGCAGTACTTC CASRFHRDRTYEQYF
TRBJ1-5 few - TRBV20-1 TGCAGTGCTAGAGATCGTCCTCTCAATCAGCCCCAGCATTTT CSARDRPLNQPQHF
TRBJ1-2 - - TRBV6-5 TGTGCCAACAGTTCGAAGTCCTGGAGGAATGATGGCTACACCTTC CANSSKSWRNDGYTF
TRBJ1-5 - - TRBV19 TGTGCCAGTAGTACGAACGGGGGAGATCGGAATCAGCCCCAGCATTTT CASSTNGGDRNQPQHF
TRBJ1-2 - - TRBV7-8 TGTGCCAGCAGCTCCGAGGTCGGGGTCTATGGCTACACCTTC CASSSEVGVYGYTF
TRBJ1-1 - TRBD1 TRBV27 TGTGCCAGCAGCCGACAGGGACCGAACACTGAAGCTTTCTTT CASSRQGPNTEAFF
TRBJ2-2 - TRBD1 TRBV10-2 TGCGCCAGCAGTGAGCCGGGACAGTTGAACACCGGGGAGCTGTTTTTT CASSEPGQLNTGELFF
TRBJ1-1 - - TRBV7-3 TGTGCCAGCAGCTTCAGGGAGGCCACTGAAGCTTTCTTT CASSFREATEAFF
TRBJ1-2 many - TRBV15 TGTGCCACCAGCAGAGACCCGACTAACTATGGCTACACCTTC CATSRDPTNYGYTF
TRBJ1-1 many - TRBV25-1 TGTGCCAGCAGTCCCGACAGGTACTTCAACACTGAAGCTTTCTTT CASSPDRYFNTEAFF
TRBJ2-2 few - TRBV11-3 TGTGCCAGCAGCTTATGGGGTGCTACCGGGGAGCTGTTTTTT CASSLWGATGELFF
TRBJ1-5 once - TRBV19 TGTGCCAGTACTCCCGCTTCTTATAGCAATCAGCCCCAGCATTTT CASTPASYSNQPQHF
TRBJ1-4 - TRBD1 TRBV29-1 TGCAGCGTTGCCGGACAGGGAGGAGAAAAACTGTTTTTT CSVAGQGGEKLFF
TRBJ2-1 - - TRBV19 TGTGCCAGTAGTATGCATAGCCTAAATGAGCAGTTCTTC CASSMHSLNEQFF
TRBJ2-3 - - TRBV20-1 TGCAGTGCTAAAGGGGCGATTCGGCGCACAGATACGCAGTATTTT CSAKGAIRRTDTQYF
TRBJ2-7 - - TRBV24-1 TGTGCCACCAGTGATTTGGGGGGTGACGAGCAGTACTTC CATSDLGGDEQYF
TRBJ2-7 - TRBD1 TRBV29-1 TGCAGCGTTGAAGGGCAGGGGGCTGGCGAGCAGTACTTC CSVEGQGAGEQYF
TRBJ1-2 - - TRBV3-1 TGTGCCAGCAGCCGAGACAGGTGGGACTATGGCTACACCTTC CASSRDRWDYGYTF
TRBJ2-3 - TRBD1 TRBV20-1 TGCAGTGCTCTAGGACAGGTGCGATATACGCAGTATTTT CSALGQVRYTQYF
TRBJ2-5 once TRBD2 TRBV7-6 TGTGCCAGCAGCTTTAGCGGGGCCGAGACCCAGTACTTC CASSFSGAETQYF
TRBJ2-2 many - TRBV25-1 TGTGCCAGCAGTGAACAGATACCCGGGGAGCTGTTTTTT CASSEQIPGELFF
TRBJ1-6 - TRBD1 TRBV6-1 TGTGCCAGCAAGGGACAGGGGGCGGCTTCACCCCTCCACTTT CASKGQGAASPLHF
TRBJ2-6 many TRBD1 TRBV19 TGTGCCAGTAGTATGAGGACAGGGTTCACTGGGGCCAACGTCCTGACTTTC CASSMRTGFTGANVLTF
TRBJ2-7 - - TRBV20-1 TGCAGTGCCGATCCGGGACCAGGCTACGAGCAGTACTTC CSADPGPGYEQYF
TRBJ2-7 - TRBD2 TRBV7-2 TGTGCCAGCAGCTTTGGACTAGCGTTTGAGCAGTACTTC CASSFGLAFEQYF